The rows below give T cell receptor beta chains drawn from one sample of a study of regulatory T cells in long-lasting Graves disease. TCRdb re-called the multiplex PCR reads with MiXCR, one entry per CDR3 protein. The table shows about 500,000 distinct CDR3 sequences, with 9.5% to 15% occurring only once. This sample was shared with a second study, whose subject was T cells in Graves' hyperthyroidism and ophthalmopathy.

The sample in question was peripheral blood mononuclear cells (PBMCs), obtained at new diagnosis, from a patient treated with antithyroid drugs. The receptor source for this set is a woman between 25 and 40 years old with Graves disease. The CDR3 runs from the conserved cysteine through the conserved F or W. Each record gives: V gene, J gene, clone size, CDR3 protein. Size is stated for part of the rows, as once, few or many counts, or as a class when the clone is expanded.

v_call: TRBV29-1; j_call: TRBJ2-4; clone_size: NA; cdr3_aa: CSVVQTDLAGTNLVANIQYF
v_call: TRBV19; j_call: TRBJ1-5; clone_size: NA; cdr3_aa: CASRRASNQPQHF
v_call: TRBV20-1; j_call: TRBJ2-1; clone_size: few; cdr3_aa: CSARDPAGSYNEQFF
v_call: TRBV15; j_call: TRBJ2-7; clone_size: few; cdr3_aa: CATSREKRDTYEQYF
v_call: TRBV20-1; j_call: TRBJ2-7; clone_size: NA; cdr3_aa: CSASSNRRCEQYF
v_call: TRBV30; j_call: TRBJ1-1; clone_size: many; cdr3_aa: CAWSRQGANTEAFF
v_call: TRBV2; j_call: TRBJ1-5; clone_size: many; cdr3_aa: CASSGAGGNQPQHF
v_call: TRBV12-3/TRBV12-4; j_call: TRBJ1-1; clone_size: many; cdr3_aa: CASSLAGQVRLAFF
v_call: TRBV12-3/TRBV12-4; j_call: TRBJ1-1; clone_size: many; cdr3_aa: CASSPPGPMNTEAFF
v_call: TRBV2; j_call: TRBJ2-1; clone_size: NA; cdr3_aa: CASSGGLAGAGNNEQFF
v_call: TRBV5-4; j_call: TRBJ2-1; clone_size: many; cdr3_aa: CASSLDRKLEGPNEQFF
v_call: TRBV29-1; j_call: TRBJ1-2; clone_size: many; cdr3_aa: CSVDGGRTF
v_call: TRBV7-3; j_call: TRBJ2-2; clone_size: many; cdr3_aa: CASSQTSDGELFF
v_call: TRBV28; j_call: TRBJ1-2; clone_size: medium-sized; cdr3_aa: CASSLRGTAGYTF
v_call: TRBV29-1; j_call: TRBJ2-3; clone_size: many; cdr3_aa: CSVERGTDTQYF
v_call: TRBV5-4; j_call: TRBJ1-2; clone_size: once; cdr3_aa: CASSLTGLTGAFYGYTF
v_call: TRBV14; j_call: TRBJ1-1; clone_size: few; cdr3_aa: CASSQELHMNTEAFF
v_call: TRBV19; j_call: TRBJ2-1; clone_size: many; cdr3_aa: CASSMVAGGYNEQFF
v_call: TRBV12-3/TRBV12-4; j_call: TRBJ1-5; clone_size: NA; cdr3_aa: CASSFSGHSNQPQHF
v_call: TRBV4-2; j_call: TRBJ2-1; clone_size: few; cdr3_aa: CASSQALREQFF
v_call: TRBV12-3/TRBV12-4; j_call: TRBJ2-2; clone_size: NA; cdr3_aa: CASSFSPLAGDTGELFF
v_call: TRBV19; j_call: TRBJ2-3; clone_size: NA; cdr3_aa: CASTGRVDGYTQYF
v_call: TRBV29-1; j_call: TRBJ2-7; clone_size: few; cdr3_aa: CSARDMSSGEQYF
v_call: TRBV7-9; j_call: TRBJ2-3; clone_size: many; cdr3_aa: CASRDGRAGTDTQYF
v_call: TRBV4-1; j_call: TRBJ1-1; clone_size: many; cdr3_aa: CASSQETRRFHIPEAFF
v_call: TRBV7-3; j_call: TRBJ2-6; clone_size: many; cdr3_aa: CASSIDSGANVLTF
v_call: TRBV14; j_call: TRBJ2-5; clone_size: NA; cdr3_aa: CASSQRQGVIQETQYF
v_call: TRBV30; j_call: TRBJ2-2; clone_size: few; cdr3_aa: CAWSGQGSTGELFF
v_call: TRBV4-3; j_call: TRBJ1-5; clone_size: many; cdr3_aa: CASSQDARVAQPQHF
v_call: TRBV19; j_call: TRBJ2-1; clone_size: few; cdr3_aa: CASSLGQPGWDEQFF
v_call: TRBV24-1; j_call: TRBJ2-1; clone_size: few; cdr3_aa: CATSEGGRVYNEQFF
v_call: TRBV11-3; j_call: TRBJ2-7; clone_size: many; cdr3_aa: CASSLSTGIRGYEQYF
v_call: TRBV7-2; j_call: TRBJ2-3; clone_size: NA; cdr3_aa: CAGSFDLKVGRGPDTQYF
v_call: TRBV29-1; j_call: TRBJ2-3; clone_size: many; cdr3_aa: CSVGRPNTDTQYF
v_call: TRBV18; j_call: TRBJ1-1; clone_size: many; cdr3_aa: CASSPFDRNTEAFF
v_call: TRBV9; j_call: TRBJ2-3; clone_size: few; cdr3_aa: CASSVASGRDTQYF
v_call: TRBV28; j_call: TRBJ2-2; clone_size: few; cdr3_aa: CASSVPRSGELFF
v_call: TRBV30; j_call: TRBJ2-7; clone_size: many; cdr3_aa: CAWSGNGDYEQYF
v_call: TRBV6-1; j_call: TRBJ2-7; clone_size: few; cdr3_aa: CASSGAGGLGEQYF
v_call: TRBV3-1; j_call: TRBJ2-1; clone_size: NA; cdr3_aa: CASSHSGRAPNEQFF